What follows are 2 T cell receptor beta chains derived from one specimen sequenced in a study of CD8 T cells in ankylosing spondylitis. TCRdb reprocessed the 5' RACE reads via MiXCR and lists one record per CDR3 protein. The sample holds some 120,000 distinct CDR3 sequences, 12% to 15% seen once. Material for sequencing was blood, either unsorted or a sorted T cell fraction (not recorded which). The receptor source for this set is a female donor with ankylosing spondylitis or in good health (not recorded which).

The CDR3 sequence is CASGGDTQYF. The CDR3 DNA is TGCGCCAGCGGGGGGGATACGCAGTATTTT. The chain has TRBV5-1 and TRBJ2-3, with D perhaps TRBD2 (6 bases). The ends were cut back, 7 bases at V and 6 bases at J, with 6 bases in the middle. This CDR3 has 10 residues. The V gene's germline CDR1 is SGHRS and CDR2 YFSETQ. The variable domain in full, with the rest retrieved from reference TRBV5-1 and TRBJ2-3, is KAGVTQTPRYLIKTRGQQVTLSCSPISGHRSVSWYQQTPGQGLQFLFEYFSETQRNKGNFPGRFSGRQFSNSRSEMNVSTLELGDSALYLCASGGDTQYFGPGTRLTVL.

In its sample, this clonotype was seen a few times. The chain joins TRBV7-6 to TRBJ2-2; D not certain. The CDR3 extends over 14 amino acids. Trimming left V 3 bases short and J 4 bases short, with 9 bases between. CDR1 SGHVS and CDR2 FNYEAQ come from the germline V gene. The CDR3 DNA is TGTGCCAGCAGCTTGGACGGTTCCACCGGGGAGCTGTTTTTT. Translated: CASSLDGSTGELFF.